The T cell receptor beta chain under discussion was sequenced for a study of blood T cells in healthy people across ages. General study findings and limits: Naive T cell percentage strongly correlated with TCR beta diversity.

A second PCR of 7 to 11 cycles used a sample-barcoded 5' primer and a J-beta primer mix. TCRdb reprocessed the 5' RACE reads with MiXCR, giving one entry per CDR3 protein. The repertoire includes over 1,500,000 distinct CDR3 sequences, approximately 40% of them detected once, and 20% to 25% sits in the top ten. With regard to this clonotype: Its target is not known.

Sequencing was performed on blood. This receptor was identified in a human donor in good health.

DNA for the CDR3: TGTGCCAGCAGTGTTTTGGTAACAGGGCATGGCTACACCTTC. This codes for CASSVLVTGHGYTF. The chain couples TRBV2 to TRBJ1-2; D might be TRBD1 (6 bases). CDR3 length: 14 amino acids. Germline V CDR1 and CDR2: SNHLY, FYNNEI. Trimming took 4 bases from V and 6 from J, leaving 15 bases between them.